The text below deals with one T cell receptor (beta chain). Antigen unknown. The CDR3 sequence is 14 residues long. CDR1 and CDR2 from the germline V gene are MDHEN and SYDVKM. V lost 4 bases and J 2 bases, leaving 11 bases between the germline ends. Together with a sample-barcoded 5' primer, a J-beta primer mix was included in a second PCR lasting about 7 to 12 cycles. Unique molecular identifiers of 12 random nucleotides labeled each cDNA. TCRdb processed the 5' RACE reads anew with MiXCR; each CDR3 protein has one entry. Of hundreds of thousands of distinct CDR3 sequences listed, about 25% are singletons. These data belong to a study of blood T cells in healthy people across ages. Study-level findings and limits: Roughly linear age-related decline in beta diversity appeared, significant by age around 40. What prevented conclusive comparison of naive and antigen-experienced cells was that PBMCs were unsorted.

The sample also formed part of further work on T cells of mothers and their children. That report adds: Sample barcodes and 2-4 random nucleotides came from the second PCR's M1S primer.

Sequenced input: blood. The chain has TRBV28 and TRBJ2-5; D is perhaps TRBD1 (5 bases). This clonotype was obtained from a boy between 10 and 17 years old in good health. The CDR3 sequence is CASSSRQTQETQYF. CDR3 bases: TGTGCCAGCAGTTCCAGACAGACACAAGAGACCCAGTACTTC. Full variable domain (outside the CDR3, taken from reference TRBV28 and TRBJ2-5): DVKVTQSSRYLVKRTGEKVFLECVQDMDHENMFWYRQDPGLGLRLIYFSYDVKMKEKGDIPEGYSVSREKKERFSLILESASTNQTSMYLCASSSRQTQETQYFGPGTRLLVL.